Detailed here is one T cell receptor beta chain. This clonotype was counted at least ten times. Its recognized antigen is unknown. Base qualities are not provided; no much larger clone lies one nucleotide away. The CDR3 holds 15 amino acids from the cysteine to the phenylalanine. The entry retains the CDR3 DNA only, 45 bases that are in frame from base 1. At the junction V is shortened by 1 base and J by 3 bases, with 14 bases in between. CDR1 and CDR2 were assigned from the germline V gene as SGHDT and YYEEEE. The library was built by means of UMI-ligation and nested PCR. An equimolar mix of two oligonucleotides covering both TRBC1 and TRBC2 was used as the beta constant-region primer. The ligated cDNA went through four rounds of PCR with nested alpha and beta constant-region primers together with the SP2 primer. A single-stranded oligonucleotide bearing the SP2 primer plus a 12-nucleotide UMI was ligated onto the 3' end of the cDNA by T4 RNA ligase 1. The ligation reaction was kept at 16 degrees C for about 19-24 hours. PCR2 was typically run as a SYBR Green qPCR and stopped at a predetermined threshold to prevent over-amplification. Apart from the first purification, every purification step used Agencourt AMPure XP magnetic beads. Libraries were quantified by Qubit and checked on a TapeStation, with a main peak expected near 650 bp. Pooled libraries were sequenced on an Illumina MiSeq with v2 2x251 paired-end kits, typically giving roughly 0.95-2 million reads per sample. Each sample's library went into the pool at roughly 4 nM, and about 5-7.5% PhiX was added to help with cluster recognition. In the paper's pipeline: FASTQ reads processed by Demultiplexor were assigned V and J genes by Decombinator through tag matching that tolerated a single base-pair mismatch. UMIs were used by Collapsinator to correct both sequencing errors and frequency errors arising from PCR heterogeneity. TCRs were translated and CDR3s were extracted from the conserved cysteine to the FGXG phenylalanine by CDR3Translator, with non-productive sequences being flagged. Gini, Shannon entropy and inverse Simpson indices were calculated on repertoires subsampled to equal numbers of UMI-defined TCRs. Clonotype abundance distributions were fitted to a power law by maximum likelihood within the linear range. When run on a single naive CD8 sample, MIGEC and the pipeline yielded similar UMI counts, similar unique TCR numbers and similar clonal distributions. One analysis removed from the naive repertoire any naive TCRs that were also found in any memory subset from the same donor. A set of some 7,000 CMV-associated CDR3 sequences, compiled from VDJdb and a published dataset, was used to search the repertoires. The public sequencing data were trimmed at Q25 with fastp and processed into clonotypes with MiXCR by TCRdb, which kept only in-frame beta chains. A single entry per CDR3 protein holds the most common genes and DNA from its merged rows. The V and J calls and clone size are TCRdb's, not the authors'. For this sample the table gives approximately 80,000 distinct CDR3 sequences, of which roughly 9.2% were detected only once. The ten largest clones take up over 0.95% of the sample.

The data were taken from a study of naive and memory T cell subsets (dated by TCRdb to 2016 to 2017). For context, the study as a whole: The study applied an open-source, UMI-based TCR alpha and beta sequencing pipeline to sorted naive and memory peripheral blood T cell subsets. RNA was DNase-treated and reverse transcribed with TCR constant-region primers, mostly using SuperScript III. Complete agreement was observed between the functional CMV T cell responses and the IgG serology results.

Beyond this particular receptor, the publication reports: The repertoire findings for the naive and memory subsets could not be validated against a ground truth, as none was available. TCR abundance followed a power law whose exponent differed between naive and memory subsets but was consistent across the three individuals. After error correction, only a single occurrence was seen for over 90% of naive TCR sequences, so much steeper abundance distributions were produced than in memory subsets. RNA-based TCR counts may be affected by expression changes linked to T cell activation and differentiation. Naive repertoires, especially CD8, contained a few larger clonotypes, possibly memory cells re-expressing CD45RA. Each clonotype was defined as a single alpha or beta chain sequence rather than as a paired alpha/beta receptor. Gini index rose and Shannon and inverse Simpson diversity fell from naive through CM, EM and EMRA in both CD4 and CD8 cells.

From the second PCR step on, the TCR alpha and beta chain libraries were amplified in separate reactions. The CMV status of each donor was determined by measuring IFNgamma production from CD4+ T cells after fresh PBMCs had been stimulated overnight with CMV viral lysate. CD4 T cells were positively selected with Miltenyi beads, followed by positive selection of CD8 T cells from the CD4-negative fraction. Cells were stained for CD3, CD4, CD8, CD45RA, CD27 and a live/dead dye and were sorted on a BD Aria II into four subsets based on CD45RA and CD27. Blood was obtained from three healthy volunteers, and the blood from each volunteer was fractionated into CD4 and CD8 T cells and subsequently into four differentiation subsets. About 0.11 L of peripheral blood was taken from each donor, and PBMC were separated by density-gradient centrifugation on Ficoll-Paque PLUS. Sorted cells were lysed in RLT buffer, and RNA was extracted with a Qiagen RNeasy kit and stored at -80°C.

This clonotype was obtained from a human donor in good health. Sequenced sample: naive CD8+ T cells from blood. This specimen's cell subset or site label, interpreted: naive T cells, CD45RA high CD27+. Here the chain combines TRBV5-6 and TRBJ2-7; the D region possibly corresponds to TRBD2 (6 bases align). Here is the DNA: TGTGCCAGCAGCTTGTTGAGGCTAGCGCTCTACGAGCAGTACTTC. Its product reads: CASSLLRLALYEQYF.